This T cell receptor (beta chain) was identified during a study of beta chain features in type 1 diabetes (dated by TCRdb to about 2018). Background on the whole study: Mean age, gender distribution, total cell number and subset yield were not different between patients and healthy donors. Across all samples, about 110 million sorted cells were examined, and cell number per subset correlated strongly with RNA yield. In the study, TCRB repertoires of sorted circulating CD4+ T cell subsets from recently diagnosed type 1 diabetes patients were compared with those of matched healthy donors. Whereas all 28 donors provided naive and central memory subsets, regulatory and stem cell-like memory subsets were isolated from just 8 patients and roughly eight healthy donors.

Here is what the overall study found, with its caveats: The naive, central memory and regulatory TCRB repertoires appeared to resemble one another more closely among patients than among healthy donors. Because cDNA was sequenced instead of genomic DNA, activated cells with high expression could be over-represented, although the groups did not differ in activation or CD3 levels. PCR may preferentially amplify shorter templates, but because patient and control samples were amplified and corrected together, any resulting skew would affect both groups equally. Because small numbers of individuals were included in the HLA sub-analyses, any influence of HLA type on TCRB rearrangement was left unresolved. Fewer insertions and more nucleotide deletions at VDJ recombination sites were observed in patients with type 1 diabetes, implying thymic rearrangement abnormalities. A moderate but significant shortening of TCRB CDR3 length was observed in type 1 diabetes patients in all four CD4+ subsets.

This clone occurred a few times. This clone's antigen is unknown. No much larger clonotype is one base removed from it; base qualities were not supplied. The entire amount of isolated RNA was reverse transcribed using the High Capacity cDNA Reverse Transcription Kit, so the sequenced TCRB transcripts were expressed ones. Naive, central memory and regulatory T cell samples underwent deep immunoSEQ sequencing, averaging about 3.57 million total reads per sample. Sorted cells were lysed in RLT buffer, and RNA was extracted using DNase-treated RNeasy Micro or Mini kits according to cell number. To prevent cross-contamination, every cell subset was processed on its own, while patient and healthy donor samples were processed together. The immunoSEQ multiplex PCR was used to amplify TCRB sequences from cDNA, generating 87-bp fragments that spanned the CDR3 region. Sequencing of the amplicons was done on the Illumina HiSeq platform. On the study's bioinformatics: Synthetic template baselines were used to correct PCR bias computationally, reads within Hamming distance 2 were collapsed together, and singletons that could not be merged were discarded. Reads were aligned against IMGT so that V, D and J genes, CDR3 length and insertions or deletions at six rearrangement sites could be assigned. Within each subset, clonotype counts were normalized to sorted cell number, after which true diversity and Gini coefficients were computed with the tcR R package. The overlap coefficient, calculated on TCRB nucleotide sequences, was used to measure repertoire sharing. As a proxy for the pre-selection repertoire, out-of-frame TCRB sequences from naive cells were analyzed. The table comes from immuneACCESS by way of TCRdb, which keeps in-frame sequences with V and J called. Part of the clones is missing from these tables; in studies checked, under half for an unresolved V gene and the rest for unknown reasons. V and J calls and clone size are as listed in that table; D and trimming were resolved from the DNA. The sample table shows about 700,000 clones, and 10% to 15% are seen once. Less than 0.025% of the sample belongs to the ten largest clones.

Ends trimmed: V by 4 bases, J by 2 bases; bases unmatched to a gene: 4. CDR1 is given as KGHSH and CDR2 as LQKENI, both from the germline V gene. The CDR3 has 14 amino acids, counting the end cysteine and phenylalanine. Just CDR3 DNA is preserved here, 42 bases in frame from base 1. A single peripheral blood draw of approximately 100 mL on average was collected from each donor into heparinised tubes. Naive, central memory, regulatory and stem cell-like memory CD4+ T cells were sorted on a BD FACSAria II using a panel including CD45RO, CCR7, CD25, CD127, CD95 and CD27. All sorted populations exceeded 98% purity. PBMCs were isolated immediately by Lymphoprep density gradient centrifugation and stained directly without culture. So that batch effects would be minimized, each experiment stained and sorted samples in pairs, pairing one healthy donor with one patient.

The TCR sequence derives from a man between 18 and 29 years old with type 1 diabetes. The chain uses TRBV18 and TRBJ1-2, and 7 junctional nucleotides match TRBD1. The sequenced sample was naive CD4+ T cells from blood. The sample's cell subset or site label, in plain terms: true naive CD4+ T cells. The DNA is as follows: TGTGCCAGCTCACGAGGGACAGTGAACTATGGCTACACCTTC. This translates into CASSRGTVNYGYTF.